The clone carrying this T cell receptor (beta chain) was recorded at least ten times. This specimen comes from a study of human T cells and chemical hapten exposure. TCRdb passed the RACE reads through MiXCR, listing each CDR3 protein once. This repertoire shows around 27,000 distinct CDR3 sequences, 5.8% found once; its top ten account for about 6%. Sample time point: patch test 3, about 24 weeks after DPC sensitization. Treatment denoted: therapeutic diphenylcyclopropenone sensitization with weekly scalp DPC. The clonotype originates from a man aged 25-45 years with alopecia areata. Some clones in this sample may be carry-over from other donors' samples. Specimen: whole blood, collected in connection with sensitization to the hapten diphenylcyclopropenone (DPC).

The CDR3 nucleotides are TGTGCCAGTAGTATTGGGCAGCTAGACACCGGGGAGCTGTTTTTT. Protein: CASSIGQLDTGELFF. J is TRBJ2-2 and V is TRBV19; D is unresolved. CDR3 length equals 15 residues. Germline CDR1 LNHDA, CDR2 SQIVND (reference sequence). V lost 3 bases and J 3 bases, leaving 11 bases between the germline ends.